Below, one T cell receptor (beta chain) is given with its context. The data were taken from a study of preoperative IRX-2 immunotherapy in early breast cancer. Clones were sequenced by immunoSEQ multiplex PCR, and TCRdb holds only the in-frame ones, with some missing. The data contain fewer than 3,500 clones, around 74% of them singletons. This CDR3 has 15 residues. The germline CDR1 and CDR2 sequences are SGHNT and YENEEA. The ends lost 3 bases at V and 6 bases at J; junction bases unmatched: 11. As to treatment: preoperative locoregional IRX-2 cytokine immunotherapy. Preoperative locoregional IRX-2 cytokine immunotherapy was tested in the phase Ib source study.

The sequence came from a human donor with breast cancer. The chain uses TRBV11-3 and TRBJ2-7, with 7 bases identical to TRBD1. The material sequenced was tumor tissue, taken before IRX-2 immunotherapy. As DNA, the CDR3 is TGTGCCAGCAGCTTTAAACCGGGACAGCACGGCGAGCAGTACTTC. Translating gives CASSFKPGQHGEQYF.